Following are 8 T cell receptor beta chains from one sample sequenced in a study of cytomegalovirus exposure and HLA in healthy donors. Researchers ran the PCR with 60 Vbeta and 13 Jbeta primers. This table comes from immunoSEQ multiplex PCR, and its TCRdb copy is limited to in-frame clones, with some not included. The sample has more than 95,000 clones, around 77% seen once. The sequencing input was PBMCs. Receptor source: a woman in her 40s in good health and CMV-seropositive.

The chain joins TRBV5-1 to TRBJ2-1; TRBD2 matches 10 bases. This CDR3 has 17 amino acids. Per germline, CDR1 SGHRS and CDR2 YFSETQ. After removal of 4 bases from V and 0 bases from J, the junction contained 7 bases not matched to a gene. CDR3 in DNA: TGCGCCAGCAGCCGTGGACTAGCGGAGAGCTCCTACAATGAGCAGTTCTTC. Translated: CASSRGLAESSYNEQFF.

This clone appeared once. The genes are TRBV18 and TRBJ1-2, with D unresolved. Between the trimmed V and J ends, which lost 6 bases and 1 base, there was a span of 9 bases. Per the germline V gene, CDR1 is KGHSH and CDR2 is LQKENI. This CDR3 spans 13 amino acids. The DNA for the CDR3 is TGTGCCAGCTCCCAGGATAGTAACTATGGCTACACCTTC. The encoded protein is CASSQDSNYGYTF.

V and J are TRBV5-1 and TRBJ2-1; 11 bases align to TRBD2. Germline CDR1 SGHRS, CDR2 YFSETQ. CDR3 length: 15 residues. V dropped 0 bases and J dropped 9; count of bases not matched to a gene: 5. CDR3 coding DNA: TGCGCCAGCAGCTTGGCGTTAGCGGGAGGGGCTGAGCAGTTCTTC. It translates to CASSLALAGGAEQFF.

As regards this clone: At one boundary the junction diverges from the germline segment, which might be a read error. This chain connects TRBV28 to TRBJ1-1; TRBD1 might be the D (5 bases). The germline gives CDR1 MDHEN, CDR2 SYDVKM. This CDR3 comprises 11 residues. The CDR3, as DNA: TGTGCCACCAGTAGGGGCACTGAAGCTTTCTTT. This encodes CATSRGTEAFF.

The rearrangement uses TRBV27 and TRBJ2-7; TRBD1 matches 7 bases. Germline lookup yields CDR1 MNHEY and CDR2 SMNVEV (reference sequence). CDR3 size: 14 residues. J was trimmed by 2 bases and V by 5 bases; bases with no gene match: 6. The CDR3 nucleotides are TGTGCCAGCAGTGGACCCGGGACAGCCTACGAGCAGTACTTC. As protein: CASSGPGTAYEQYF.

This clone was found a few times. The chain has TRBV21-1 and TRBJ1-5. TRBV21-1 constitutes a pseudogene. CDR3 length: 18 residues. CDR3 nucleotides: TGTGCCAGCAGCAAACGGGTCCTCCAACTAATTAGCAATCAGCCCCAGCATTTT. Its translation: CASSKRVLQLISNQPQHF.

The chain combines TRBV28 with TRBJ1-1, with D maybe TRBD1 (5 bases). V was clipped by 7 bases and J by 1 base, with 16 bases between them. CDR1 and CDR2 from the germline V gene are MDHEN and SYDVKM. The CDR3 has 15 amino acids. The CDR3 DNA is TGTGCCAGCACCACCCATCCGGGGGGGAACACTGAAGCTTTCTTT. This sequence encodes CASTTHPGGNTEAFF.

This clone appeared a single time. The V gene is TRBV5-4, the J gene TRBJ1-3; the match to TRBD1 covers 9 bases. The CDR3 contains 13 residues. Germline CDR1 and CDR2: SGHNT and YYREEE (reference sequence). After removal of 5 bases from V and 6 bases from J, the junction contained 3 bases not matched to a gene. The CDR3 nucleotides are TGTGCCAGCAGTCGGACAGGGGAAAACACCATATATTTT. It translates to CASSRTGENTIYF.